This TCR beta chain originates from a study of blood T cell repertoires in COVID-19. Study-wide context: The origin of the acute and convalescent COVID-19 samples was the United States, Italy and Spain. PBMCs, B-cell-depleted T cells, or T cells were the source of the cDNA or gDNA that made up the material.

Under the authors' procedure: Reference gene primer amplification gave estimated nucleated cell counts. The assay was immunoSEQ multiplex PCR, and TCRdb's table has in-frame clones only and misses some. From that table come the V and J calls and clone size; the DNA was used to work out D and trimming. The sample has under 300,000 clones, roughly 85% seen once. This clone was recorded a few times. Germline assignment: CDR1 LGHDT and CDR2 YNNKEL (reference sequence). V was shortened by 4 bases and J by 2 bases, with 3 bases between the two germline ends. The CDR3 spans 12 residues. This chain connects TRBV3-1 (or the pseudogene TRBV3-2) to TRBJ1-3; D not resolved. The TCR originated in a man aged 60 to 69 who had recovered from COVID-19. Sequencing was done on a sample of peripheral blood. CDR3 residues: CASSPTGNTIYF. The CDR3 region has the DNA TGTGCCAGCAGCCCTACTGGAAACACCATATATTTT.